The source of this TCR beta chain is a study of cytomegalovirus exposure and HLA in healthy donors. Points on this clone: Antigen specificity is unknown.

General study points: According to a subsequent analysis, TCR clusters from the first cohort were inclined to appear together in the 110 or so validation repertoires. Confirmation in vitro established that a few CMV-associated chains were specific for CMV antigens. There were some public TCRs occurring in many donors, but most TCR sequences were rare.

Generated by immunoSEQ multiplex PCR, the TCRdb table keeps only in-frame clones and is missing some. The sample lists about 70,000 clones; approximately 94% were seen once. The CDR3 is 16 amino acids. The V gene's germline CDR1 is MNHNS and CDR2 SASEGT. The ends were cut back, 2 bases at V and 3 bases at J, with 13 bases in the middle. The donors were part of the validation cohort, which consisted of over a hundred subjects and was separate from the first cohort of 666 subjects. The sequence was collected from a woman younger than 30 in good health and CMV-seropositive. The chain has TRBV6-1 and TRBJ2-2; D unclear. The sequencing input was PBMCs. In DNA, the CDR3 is TGTGCCAGCAGTGAAACGGCGGTCCGGGACACCGGGGAGCTGTTTTTT. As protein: CASSETAVRDTGELFF.